The entry below describes one T cell receptor (beta chain). There are 14 residues in the CDR3. Losses at the gene ends were 5 bases for V and 5 bases for J; bases not matched to a gene: 6. CDR1 is SEHNR and CDR2 is FQNEAQ in the germline V gene (reference sequence). The data originate from a study of blood T cell repertoires in COVID-19. Per the authors' pipeline: The authors estimated nucleated cell counts from reference gene primer amplification. Profiled with immunoSEQ multiplex PCR; TCRdb holds only in-frame clones, not every one. That table furnishes V, J and clone size, whereas the DNA furnished D and trimming. This table holds roughly 140,000 clones, about four fifths found once.

This TCR was sampled from a human donor in a cohort sampled during active COVID-19. Material for sequencing was peripheral blood. The J gene is TRBJ1-1, the V gene TRBV7-9, with 9 bases fitting TRBD1. The CDR3 DNA sequence: TGTGCCAGCAGCCTGGCTGGGACAGGGACTGAAGCTTTCTTT. It specifies CASSLAGTGTEAFF.